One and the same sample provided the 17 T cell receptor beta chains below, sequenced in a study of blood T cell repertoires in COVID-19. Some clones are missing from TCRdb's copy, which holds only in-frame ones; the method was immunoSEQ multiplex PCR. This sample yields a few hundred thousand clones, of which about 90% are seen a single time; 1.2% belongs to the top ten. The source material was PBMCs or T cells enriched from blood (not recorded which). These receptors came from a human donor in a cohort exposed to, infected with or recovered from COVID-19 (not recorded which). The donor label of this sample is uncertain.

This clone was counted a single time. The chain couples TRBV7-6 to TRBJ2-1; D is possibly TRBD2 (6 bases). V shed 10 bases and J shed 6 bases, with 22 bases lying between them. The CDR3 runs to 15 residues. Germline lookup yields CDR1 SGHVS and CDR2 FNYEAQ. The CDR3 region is CATHDGGLSGNEQFF. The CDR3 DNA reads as TGTGCCACCCACGATGGGGGACTCTCGGGCAATGAGCAGTTCTTC.

As DNA, the CDR3 is TGTGCCAGCAGCTTAGACTCAGGGTCGAATTCACCCCTCCACTTT. Its protein is CASSLDSGSNSPLHF. The J gene is TRBJ1-6, the V gene TRBV7-2; TRBD1 is a possible D gene (5 bases). V lost 1 base and J lost 7, with 11 bases in between. The germline V gene encodes CDR1 SGHTA and CDR2 FQGNSA. CDR3 length: 15 amino acids.

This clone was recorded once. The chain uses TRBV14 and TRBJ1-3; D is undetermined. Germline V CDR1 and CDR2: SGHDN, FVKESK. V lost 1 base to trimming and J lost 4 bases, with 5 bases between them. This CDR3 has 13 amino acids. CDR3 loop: CASSQVIGNTIYF. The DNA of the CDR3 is TGTGCCAGCAGCCAAGTAATCGGAAACACCATATATTTT.

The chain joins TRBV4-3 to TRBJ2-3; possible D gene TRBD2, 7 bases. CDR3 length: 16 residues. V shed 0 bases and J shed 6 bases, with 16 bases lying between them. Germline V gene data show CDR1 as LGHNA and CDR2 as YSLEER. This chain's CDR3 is CASSQDRGGGSDTQYF. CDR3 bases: TGCGCCAGCAGCCAAGATAGGGGGGGAGGGTCTGATACGCAGTATTTT.

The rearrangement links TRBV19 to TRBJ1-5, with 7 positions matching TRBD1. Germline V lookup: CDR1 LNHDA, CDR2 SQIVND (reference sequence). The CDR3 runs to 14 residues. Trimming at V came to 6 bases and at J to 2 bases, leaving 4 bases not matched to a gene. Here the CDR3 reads CASRPGTGNQPQHF. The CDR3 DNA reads TGTGCCAGTAGACCCGGGACAGGCAATCAGCCCCAGCATTTT. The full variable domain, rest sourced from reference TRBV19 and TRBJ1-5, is DGGITQSPKYLFRKEGQNVTLSCEQNLNHDAMYWYRQDPGQGLRLIYYSQIVNDFQKGDIAEGYSVSREKKESFPLTVTSAQKNPTAFYLCASRPGTGNQPQHFGDGTRLSIL.

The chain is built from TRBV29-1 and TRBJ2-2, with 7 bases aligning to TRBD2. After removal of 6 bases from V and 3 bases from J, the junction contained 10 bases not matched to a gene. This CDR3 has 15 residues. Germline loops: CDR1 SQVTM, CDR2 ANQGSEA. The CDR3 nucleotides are TGCAGCGTCGCCTCTCCGGGACTACACACCGGGGAGCTGTTTTTT. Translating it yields CSVASPGLHTGELFF.

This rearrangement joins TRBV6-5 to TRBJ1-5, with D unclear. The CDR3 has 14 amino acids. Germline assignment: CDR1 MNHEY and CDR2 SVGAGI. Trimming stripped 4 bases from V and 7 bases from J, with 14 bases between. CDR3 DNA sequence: TGTGCCAGCAGTTCAACGGGGATCGGCCAGCCCCAGCATTTT. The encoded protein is CASSSTGIGQPQHF.

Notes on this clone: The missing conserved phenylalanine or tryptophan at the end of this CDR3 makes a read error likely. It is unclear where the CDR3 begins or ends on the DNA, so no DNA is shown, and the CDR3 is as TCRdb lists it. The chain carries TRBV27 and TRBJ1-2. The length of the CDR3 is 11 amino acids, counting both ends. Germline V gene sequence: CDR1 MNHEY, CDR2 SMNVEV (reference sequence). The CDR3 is CASSSGDGRKA.

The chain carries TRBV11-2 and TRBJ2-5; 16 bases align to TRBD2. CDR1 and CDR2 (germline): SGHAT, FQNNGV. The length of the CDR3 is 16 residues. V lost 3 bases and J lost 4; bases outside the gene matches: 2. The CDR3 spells CASSFGTSGGAETQYF. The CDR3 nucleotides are TGTGCCAGCAGCTTCGGGACTAGCGGGGGGGCAGAGACCCAGTACTTC.

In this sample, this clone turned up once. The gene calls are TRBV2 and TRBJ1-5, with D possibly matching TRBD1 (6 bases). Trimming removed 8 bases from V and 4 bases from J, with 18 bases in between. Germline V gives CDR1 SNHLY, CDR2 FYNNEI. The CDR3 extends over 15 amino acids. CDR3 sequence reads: CASSPGVRGNQPQHF. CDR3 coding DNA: TGTGCCAGCTCCCCAGGAGTCAGGGGTAATCAGCCCCAGCATTTT.

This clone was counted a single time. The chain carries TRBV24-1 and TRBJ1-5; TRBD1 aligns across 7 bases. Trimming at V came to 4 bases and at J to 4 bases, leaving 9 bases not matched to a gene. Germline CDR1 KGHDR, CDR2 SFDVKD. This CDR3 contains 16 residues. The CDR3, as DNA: TGTGCCACCAGTGACCCAACCGGGACAGTGAATCAGCCCCAGCATTTT. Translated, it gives CATSDPTGTVNQPQHF.

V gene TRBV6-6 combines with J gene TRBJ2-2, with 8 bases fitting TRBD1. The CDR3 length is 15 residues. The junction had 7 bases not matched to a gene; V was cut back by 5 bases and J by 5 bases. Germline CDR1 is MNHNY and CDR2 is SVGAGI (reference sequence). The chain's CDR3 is CASSPDRGRTGELFF. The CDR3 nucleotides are TGTGCCAGCAGTCCCGACAGGGGCCGGACCGGGGAGCTGTTTTTT.

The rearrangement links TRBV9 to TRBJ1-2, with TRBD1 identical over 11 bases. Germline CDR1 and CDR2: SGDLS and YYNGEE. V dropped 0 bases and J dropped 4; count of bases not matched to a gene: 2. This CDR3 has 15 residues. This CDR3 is CASSVGTGGFYGYTF. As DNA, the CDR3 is TGTGCCAGCAGCGTAGGGACAGGGGGCTTCTATGGCTACACCTTC.

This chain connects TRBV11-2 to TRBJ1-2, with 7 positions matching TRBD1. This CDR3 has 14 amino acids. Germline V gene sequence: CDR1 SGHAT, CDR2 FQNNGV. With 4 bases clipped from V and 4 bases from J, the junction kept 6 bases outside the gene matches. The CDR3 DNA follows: TGTGCCAGCAGCTCCCCGGGACAGACCTATGGCTACACCTTC. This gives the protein CASSSPGQTYGYTF.

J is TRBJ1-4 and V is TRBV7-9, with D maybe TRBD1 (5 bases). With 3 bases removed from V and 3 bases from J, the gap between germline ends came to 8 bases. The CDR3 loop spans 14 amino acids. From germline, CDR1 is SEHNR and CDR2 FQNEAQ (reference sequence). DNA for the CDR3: TGTGCCAGCAGCTTGGCAGGGTCTAATGAAAAACTGTTTTTT. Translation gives CASSLAGSNEKLFF.

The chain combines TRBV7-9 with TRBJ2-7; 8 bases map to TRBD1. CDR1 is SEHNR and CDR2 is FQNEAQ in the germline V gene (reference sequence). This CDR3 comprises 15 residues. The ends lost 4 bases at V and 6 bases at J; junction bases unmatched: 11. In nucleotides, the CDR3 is TGTGCCAGCAGCTCTCCGGGACAGGTTCCCCGCGAGCAGTACTTC. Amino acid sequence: CASSSPGQVPREQYF. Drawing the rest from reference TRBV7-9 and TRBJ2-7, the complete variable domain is DTGVSQNPRHKITKRGQNVTFRCDPISEHNRLYWYRQTLGQGPEFLTYFQNEAQLEKSRLLSDRFSAERPKGSFSTLEIQRTEQGDSAMYLCASSSPGQVPREQYFGPGTRLTVT.

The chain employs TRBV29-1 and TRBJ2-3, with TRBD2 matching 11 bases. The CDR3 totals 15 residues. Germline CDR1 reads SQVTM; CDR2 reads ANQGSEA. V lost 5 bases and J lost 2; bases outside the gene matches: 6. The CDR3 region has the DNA TGCAGCGTTTCTTGGACTAGCGGGTTCACAGATACGCAGTATTTT. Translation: CSVSWTSGFTDTQYF.